These T cell receptor beta chains were read from a single sample in a study of control samples from healthy donors and cancer patients. The protocol was immunoSEQ multiplex PCR, while the TCRdb copy is restricted to in-frame clones and leaves out a portion. The sample shows about 160,000 clones, 94% of them seen only once. The sequencing sample was made of PBMCs. The receptors originated from a man aged 55 to 70 with colorectal cancer. Each CDR3 is given with its conserved first and last residue. The D gene is left open where the match is weak. Expanded clones get a size class; other rows say once, few or many, or leave the size out.

v_gene	j_gene	d_gene	abundance	CDR3aa	CDR3nt
TRBV27	TRBJ1-3	NA	NA	CASSLSPVSGNTIYF	TGTGCCAGCAGTTTAAGTCCAGTCTCTGGAAACACCATATATTTT
TRBV6-5	TRBJ2-7	TRBD1	NA	CASSRDRRAYEQYF	TGTGCCAGCAGCAGGGACAGGAGGGCCTACGAGCAGTACTTC
TRBV13	TRBJ2-3	TRBD2	NA	CASSLATSGRSTDTQYF	TGTGCCAGCAGCTTAGCGACTAGCGGGCGTAGCACAGATACGCAGTATTTT
TRBV11-2	TRBJ1-3	TRBD1	NA	CASSLRDRWGNTIYF	TGTGCCAGCAGCTTGCGGGACAGGTGGGGAAACACCATATATTTT
TRBV12-3/TRBV12-4	TRBJ1-2	NA	NA	CASSIHYGYTF	TGTGCCAGCAGTATTCACTATGGCTACACCTTC
TRBV5-1	TRBJ1-2	NA	NA	CASSVNTQGLGYGYTF	TGCGCCAGCAGCGTAAACACACAGGGATTGGGCTATGGCTACACCTTC
TRBV3-1/TRBV3-2	TRBJ2-7	NA	NA	CASSQVGGSYEQYF	TGTGCCAGCAGCCAAGTAGGAGGAAGCTACGAGCAGTACTTC
TRBV27	TRBJ1-2	NA	NA	CASSSSPGFLYGYTF	TGTGCCAGCAGTTCCTCCCCAGGGTTTCTCTATGGCTACACCTTC
TRBV19	TRBJ1-5	TRBD1	NA	CASRTGTANNQPQHF	TGTGCCAGCAGGACCGGGACAGCGAACAATCAGCCCCAGCATTTT
TRBV6-5	TRBJ1-1	NA	NA	CASSYGPGKDFF	TGTGCCAGCAGTTACGGGCCAGGGAAGGATTTCTTT
TRBV25-1	TRBJ1-2	NA	NA	CASSETGGYTF	TGTGCCAGCAGTGAAACGGGTGGCTACACCTTC
TRBV5-6	TRBJ2-2	NA	NA	CASSLTLEGGELFF	TGTGCCAGCAGCTTGACTCTGGAAGGCGGGGAGCTGTTTTTT
TRBV7-2	TRBJ1-2	NA	NA	CASSSRRQSRRGGYTF	TGTGCCAGCAGCTCCCGTCGGCAGAGCCGTAGGGGTGGCTACACCTTC
TRBV27	TRBJ1-1	NA	NA	CASSPYGGNTEAFF	TGTGCCAGCAGTCCCTACGGTGGTAACACTGAAGCTTTCTTT
TRBV7-9	TRBJ2-5	TRBD2	NA	CAISGTSGGETQYF	TGTGCCATTTCCGGGACTAGCGGGGGGGAGACCCAGTACTTC
TRBV9	TRBJ1-2	NA	NA	CASSPPVRASNYGYTF	TGTGCCAGCAGCCCCCCCGTGCGTGCTTCTAACTATGGCTACACCTTC
TRBV7-9	TRBJ2-5	TRBD2	NA	CASSLGNRLAVQETQYF	TGTGCCAGCAGCTTAGGAAACAGACTAGCGGTCCAAGAGACCCAGTACTTC
TRBV28	TRBJ1-5	NA	NA	CASSSRAANQPQHF	TGTGCCAGCAGTTCCAGGGCAGCCAATCAGCCCCAGCATTTT
TRBV5-6	TRBJ2-5	NA	NA	CASSFGYNQETQYF	TGTGCCAGCAGCTTCGGTTACAACCAAGAGACCCAGTACTTC
TRBV23-1	TRBJ1-5	NA	few	CASRPSQENSNQPQHF	TGCGCCAGCAGACCTAGCCAAGAAAATAGCAATCAGCCCCAGCATTTT
TRBV7-7	TRBJ2-2	TRBD2	once	CASSSGGTGELFF	TGTGCCAGCAGCTCCGGGGGGACCGGGGAGCTGTTTTTT
TRBV6-4	TRBJ2-7	NA	NA	CASSSDGGDYEQYF	TGTGCCAGCAGCTCGGACGGGGGAGACTACGAGCAGTACTTC
TRBV6-5	TRBJ2-3	TRBD2	NA	CASSYRFSGGGDTQYF	TGTGCCAGCAGTTACCGTTTTAGCGGGGGAGGAGATACGCAGTATTTT
TRBV2	TRBJ2-2	NA	once	CASRPGVTGELFF	TGTGCCAGCAGACCAGGGGTAACCGGGGAGCTGTTTTTT
TRBV6-5	TRBJ1-2	NA	NA	CASSSQGLSYGYTF	TGTGCCAGCAGTTCCCAGGGGCTTAGCTATGGCTACACCTTC